The 8 T cell receptor beta chains given below trace back to one sample, sequenced in a study of blood T cells in healthy people across ages. With a J-beta primer mix and a sample-barcoded 5' primer, a second PCR ran about 6 to 11 cycles. TCRdb re-called the 5' RACE reads with MiXCR, one entry per CDR3 protein. The data contain 1.5 million to 2 million distinct CDR3 sequences, approximately 50% of them singletons. The sequenced sample was blood. The receptor set was obtained from a middle-aged woman in good health.

This chain connects TRBV29-1 to TRBJ2-5, with unresolved D. The V end was cut by 0 bases, the J end by 11 bases, with 10 bases between. Germline V gives CDR1 SQVTM, CDR2 ANQGSEA. The CDR3 length is 11 residues. In DNA, the CDR3 is TGCAGCGTTGAAGATTCCATCGGGCAGTACTTC. It codes for CSVEDSIGQYF.

The chain is built from TRBV4-3 and TRBJ2-5, with TRBD2 as a possible D gene (7 bases). CDR1 is LGHNA and CDR2 is YSLEER in the germline V gene. V lost 0 bases to trimming and J lost 4 bases, with 18 bases between them. The CDR3 spans 17 residues. The CDR3 sequence is CASSQEFWAGAGETQYF. CDR3 DNA sequence: TGCGCCAGCAGCCAAGAATTCTGGGCGGGGGCCGGAGAGACCCAGTACTTC.

Notes on this clonotype: A much larger clone lies a single base off, so this may be a read error. This chain connects TRBV3-1 to TRBJ2-7; D is undetermined. The DNA end is more similar to TRBJ2-5, so the J call may be wrong. The CDR3 runs to 12 residues. The germline CDR1 and CDR2 sequences are LGHDT and YNNKEL (reference sequence). CDR3 bases: TGTGCCTCCTTATCGGGCAGAGAGACCCAGTACTTC. Translated: CASLSGRETQYF.

This clonotype was counted only a few times. CDR3 protein: CASSQEGLVTYNEQFF. The DNA for the CDR3 is TGTGCCAGCAGCCAAGAGGGACTAGTAACCTACAATGAGCAGTTCTTC. V usage is TRBV3-1 and J usage is TRBJ2-1; 8 bases agree with TRBD2. The CDR3 loop spans 16 amino acids. The junction had 3 bases not matched to a gene; V was cut back by 0 bases and J by 2 bases. Germline V CDR1 and CDR2: LGHDT, YNNKEL (reference sequence).

This clonotype was detected only once. The rearrangement links TRBV12-3 or TRBV12-4 to TRBJ1-5; 12 bases match TRBD1. This CDR3 has 18 amino acids. The V segment lost 4 bases and the J segment 1 base; nucleotides outside the gene matches: 8. Here the CDR3 reads CASSSPRDRGQSNQPQHF. As DNA, the CDR3 is TGTGCCAGCAGTTCCCCCCGGGACAGGGGGCAGAGCAATCAGCCCCAGCATTTT.

There are many counts of this clonotype. The rearrangement uses TRBV5-1 and TRBJ2-1; D gene ambiguous. The CDR3 is 11 amino acids. The V end was cut by 4 bases, the J end by 8 bases, with 7 bases between. In germline, CDR1 is SGHRS, CDR2 YFSETQ. The CDR3 loop reads CASSDLDEQFF. CDR3 sequence (DNA): TGCGCCAGCAGCGACCTGGATGAGCAGTTCTTC. Filled out from reference TRBV5-1 and TRBJ2-1, the complete variable domain reads KAGVTQTPRYLIKTRGQQVTLSCSPISGHRSVSWYQQTPGQGLQFLFEYFSETQRNKGNFPGRFSGRQFSNSRSEMNVSTLELGDSALYLCASSDLDEQFFGPGTRLTVL.

V is TRBV6-6 and J is TRBJ2-7; weak D call: TRBD1 (5 bases). The V end was cut by 7 bases, the J end by 2 bases, with 9 bases between. Germline V gene sequence: CDR1 MNHNY, CDR2 SVGAGI (reference sequence). The CDR3 consists of 12 residues. CDR3 nucleotide sequence: TGTGCCAGCATGGTGGGGCCCTACGAGCAGTACTTC. This gives the protein CASMVGPYEQYF.

With regard to this clonotype: At one end, the junction sequence differs from germline, possibly due to a read error. The chain recombines TRBV29-1 with TRBJ1-1; D unclear. This CDR3 has 10 residues. Germline CDR1 and CDR2: SQVTM and ANQGSEA. CDR3 bases: TGCAGCGTTGAAGAAATTGAAGCTCTCTTT. Translated, it gives CSVEEIEALF.